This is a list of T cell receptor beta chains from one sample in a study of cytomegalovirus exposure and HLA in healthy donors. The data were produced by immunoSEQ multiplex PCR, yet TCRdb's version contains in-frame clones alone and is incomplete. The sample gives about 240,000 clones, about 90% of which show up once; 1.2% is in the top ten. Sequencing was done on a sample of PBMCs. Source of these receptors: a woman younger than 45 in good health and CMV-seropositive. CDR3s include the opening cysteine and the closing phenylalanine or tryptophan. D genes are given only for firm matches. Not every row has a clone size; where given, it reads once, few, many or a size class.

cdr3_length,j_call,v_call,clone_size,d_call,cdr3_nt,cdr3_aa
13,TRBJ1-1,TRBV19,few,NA,TGTGCCAGTAGTATAGGGCCGGGCACTGAAGCTTTCTTT,CASSIGPGTEAFF
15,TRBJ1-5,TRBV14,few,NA,TGTGCCAGCAGCCAAGGGGGGGACCCTAATCAGCCCCAGCATTTT,CASSQGGDPNQPQHF
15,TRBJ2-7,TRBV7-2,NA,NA,TGTGCCAGCAGCTCTCCAGGGAATTGGCCCTACGAGCAGTACTTC,CASSSPGNWPYEQYF
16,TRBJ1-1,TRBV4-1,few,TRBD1,TGCGCCAGCAGAGATTATGGACAGGGGGCGAACACTGAAGCTTTCTTT,CASRDYGQGANTEAFF
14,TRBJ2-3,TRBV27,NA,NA,TGTGCCAGCAAGGTGGCGGTGGGTACAGATACGCAGTATTTT,CASKVAVGTDTQYF
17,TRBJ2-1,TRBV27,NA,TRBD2,TGTGCCAGCAATAGAGTGGGAGGGCGTAGCTCCTACAATGAGCAGTTCTTC,CASNRVGGRSSYNEQFF
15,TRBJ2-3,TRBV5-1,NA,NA,TGCGCCAGCAGCTTGGGGCAGGGCGGCACAGATACGCAGTATTTT,CASSLGQGGTDTQYF
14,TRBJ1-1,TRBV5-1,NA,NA,TGCGCCAGCAGCGTAAAAACAGGGAACACTGAAGCTTTCTTT,CASSVKTGNTEAFF
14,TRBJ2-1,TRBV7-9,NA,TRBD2,TGTGCCAGCAGCTTTATCGGGAGGGACAATGAGCAGTTCTTC,CASSFIGRDNEQFF
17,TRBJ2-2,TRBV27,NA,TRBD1,TGTGCCAGCAGTTTACGGCACAGGGGTGTGGACACCGGGGAGCTGTTTTTT,CASSLRHRGVDTGELFF
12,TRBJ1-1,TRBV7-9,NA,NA,TGTGCCAGCAGCTCCCCGGGGAATGAAGCTTTCTTT,CASSSPGNEAFF
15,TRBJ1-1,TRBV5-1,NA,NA,TGCGCCAGCAGCTTGGCGGCAGGCAGGAACACTGAAGCTTTCTTT,CASSLAAGRNTEAFF
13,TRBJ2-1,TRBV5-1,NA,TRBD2,TGCGCCAGCAGCTCTTTGAGCGGGGGCCTAGGGTTCTTC,CASSSLSGGLGFF
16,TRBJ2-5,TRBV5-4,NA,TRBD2,TGTGCCAGCAGCTTGGATGGCGGGGGGTACCAAGAGACCCAGTACTTC,CASSLDGGGYQETQYF
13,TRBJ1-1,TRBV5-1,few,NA,TGCGCCAGCAGTAGACGGGAGAACACTGAAGCTTTCTTT,CASSRRENTEAFF
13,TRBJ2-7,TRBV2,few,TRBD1,TGTGCCAGCAGTGGGGACAGTACCTACGAGCAGTACTTC,CASSGDSTYEQYF
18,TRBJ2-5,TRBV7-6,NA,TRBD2,TGTGCCAGCAGCTTCCAGGGACTAGCGGGAGGGCCGAGAGAGACCCAGTACTTC,CASSFQGLAGGPRETQYF
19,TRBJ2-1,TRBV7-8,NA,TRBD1,TGTGCCAGCAGCCCCCTCCGGGACAGGGGACGCGGGGCCTACAATGAGCAGTTCTTC,CASSPLRDRGRGAYNEQFF
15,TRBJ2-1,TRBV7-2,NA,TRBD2,TGTGCCAGCAGCTTTAGCGGGAGGACAGGCAATGAGCAGTTCTTC,CASSFSGRTGNEQFF
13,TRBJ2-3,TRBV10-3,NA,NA,TGTGCCATCAGCCTATCCCGCACAGATACGCAGTATTTT,CAISLSRTDTQYF
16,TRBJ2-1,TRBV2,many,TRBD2,TGTGCCAGCAGTGAGTTGACTAGCGGGAGCACCAATGAGCAGTTCTTC,CASSELTSGSTNEQFF
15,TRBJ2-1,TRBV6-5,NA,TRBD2,TGTGCCAGCAGTGGGACTAGCGGGGCCTACAATGAGCAGTTCTTC,CASSGTSGAYNEQFF
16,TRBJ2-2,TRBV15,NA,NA,TGTGCCACCAGCAGAGGGCAGGGAGGAGACACCGGGGAGCTGTTTTTT,CATSRGQGGDTGELFF
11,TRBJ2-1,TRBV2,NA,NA,TGTGCCACCTTAAACTACAATGAGCAGTTCTTC,CATLNYNEQFF
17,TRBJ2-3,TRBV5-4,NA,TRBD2,TGTGCCAGCAGCTTGGGAGGGACTAGCGGGAGTACAGATACGCAGTATTTT,CASSLGGTSGSTDTQYF
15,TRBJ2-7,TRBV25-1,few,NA,TGTGCCAGCAGTGACCCAACCAGGGCCGTCTACGAGCAGTACTTC,CASSDPTRAVYEQYF
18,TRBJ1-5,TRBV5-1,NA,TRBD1,TGCGCCAGCAGCCCCGGGACAGGGGGGGGCCATAGCAATCAGCCCCAGCATTTT,CASSPGTGGGHSNQPQHF
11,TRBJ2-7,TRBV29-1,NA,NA,TGCAGCGTAGGGGACTCCTACGAGCAGTACTTC,CSVGDSYEQYF
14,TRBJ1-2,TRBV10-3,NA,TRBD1,TGTGCCATCAGTGTAGGACAGGGCCTCTATGGCTACACCTTC,CAISVGQGLYGYTF
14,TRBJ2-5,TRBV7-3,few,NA,TGTGCCAGCAGCTATGGACCGGGGGAAGAGACCCAGTACTTC,CASSYGPGEETQYF